This T cell receptor (beta chain) stems from a study of blood T cell repertoires in COVID-19. The overall study: Specimens from acute and convalescent COVID-19 originated in the United States, Italy and Spain. Sources were T cells, B-cell-depleted T cells, or PBMCs; the material itself was cDNA or gDNA.

Seattle patient enrollment occurred during active infection, with longitudinal follow-up thereafter. Germline V gene data show CDR1 as SNHLY and CDR2 as FYNNEI. V trimming: 7 bases; J trimming: 3 bases; junction bases outside the gene matches: 5. The CDR3 length is 14 residues. Here immunoSEQ multiplex PCR was the method, and the copy in TCRdb shows in-frame clones only, minus some. The data contain 250,000 to 300,000 clones, 86% of them singletons. V usage is TRBV2 and J usage is TRBJ2-7, with 11 bases aligning to TRBD1. Input material: peripheral blood. This sequence was found in a woman aged 25-40 years with COVID-19, enrolled during active disease. CDR3 bases: TGTGCCAGCACCGGGACAGGGGGTATCTACGAGCAGTACTTC. It specifies CASTGTGGIYEQYF. Full variable domain (outside the CDR3, taken from reference TRBV2 and TRBJ2-7): EPEVTQTPSHQVTQMGQEVILRCVPISNHLYFYWYRQILGQKVEFLVSFYNNEISEKSEIFDDQFSVERPDGSNFTLKIRSTKLEDSAMYFCASTGTGGIYEQYFGPGTRLTVT.